The present T cell receptor beta chain was sequenced within a study of shared clonotypes between healthy human individuals. The germline V gene has CDR1 SQVTM and CDR2 ANQGSEA. The CDR3 totals 13 residues. Sequencing was performed with immunoSEQ multiplex PCR; in TCRdb, only in-frame clones are kept and a portion is missing. There are about 490,000 clones in the sample; about 80% occur only once, and about an eighth lies in the top ten. This clone was counted ten times or more. One end of the junction does not line up with germline, which may come from a read error. The specimen sequenced was PBMCs. V usage is TRBV29-1 and J usage is TRBJ2-3; 7 nucleotides line up with TRBD1. The sequence derives from a woman aged 40-49 years in good health. Some clones in this sample may be carry-over from other donors' samples. CDR3: CSVEARGSDTQYF. CDR3 nucleotide sequence: TGCAGCGTCGAAGCCAGGGGGTCGGATACGCAGTATTTT.